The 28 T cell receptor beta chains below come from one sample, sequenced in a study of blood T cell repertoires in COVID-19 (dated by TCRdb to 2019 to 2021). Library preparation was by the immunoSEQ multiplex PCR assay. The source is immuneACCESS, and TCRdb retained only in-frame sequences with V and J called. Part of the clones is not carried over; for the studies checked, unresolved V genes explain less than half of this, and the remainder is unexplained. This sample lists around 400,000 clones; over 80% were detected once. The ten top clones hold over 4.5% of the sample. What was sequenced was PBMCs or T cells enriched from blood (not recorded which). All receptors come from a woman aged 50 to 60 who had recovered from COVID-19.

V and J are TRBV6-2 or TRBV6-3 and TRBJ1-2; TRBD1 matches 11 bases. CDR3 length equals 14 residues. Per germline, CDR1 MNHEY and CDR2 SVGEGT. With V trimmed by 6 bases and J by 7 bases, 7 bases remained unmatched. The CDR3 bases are TGTGCCAGCAGCACGAGGACAGGGGGCGTTGGCTACACCTTC. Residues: CASSTRTGGVGYTF.

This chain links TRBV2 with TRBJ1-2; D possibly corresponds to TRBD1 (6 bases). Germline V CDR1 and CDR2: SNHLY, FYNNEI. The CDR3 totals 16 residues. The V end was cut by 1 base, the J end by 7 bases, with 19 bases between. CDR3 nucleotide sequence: TGTGCCAGCAGTGAAGTAGGACAGCGTCAGAGTCCTGGCTACACCTTC. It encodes CASSEVGQRQSPGYTF.

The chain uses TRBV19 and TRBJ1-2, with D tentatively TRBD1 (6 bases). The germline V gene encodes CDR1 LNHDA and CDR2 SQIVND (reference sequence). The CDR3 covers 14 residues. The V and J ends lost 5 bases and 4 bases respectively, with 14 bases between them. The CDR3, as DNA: TGTGCCAGTAGTTCCCAGGGACAAACCTATGGCTACACCTTC. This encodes CASSSQGQTYGYTF.

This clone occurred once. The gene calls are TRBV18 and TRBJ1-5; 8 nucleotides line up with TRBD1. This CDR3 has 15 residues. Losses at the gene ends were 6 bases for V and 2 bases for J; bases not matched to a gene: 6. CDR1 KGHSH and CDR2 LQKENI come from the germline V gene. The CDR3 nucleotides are TGTGCCAGCTCGTCCGACAGGGGAGGCAATCAGCCCCAGCATTTT. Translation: CASSSDRGGNQPQHF. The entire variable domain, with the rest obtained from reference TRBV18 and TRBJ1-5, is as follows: NAGVMQNPRHLVRRRGQEARLRCSPMKGHSHVYWYRQLPEEGLKFMVYLQKENIIDESGMPKERFSAEFPKEGPSILRIQQVVRGDSAAYFCASSSDRGGNQPQHFGDGTRLSIL.

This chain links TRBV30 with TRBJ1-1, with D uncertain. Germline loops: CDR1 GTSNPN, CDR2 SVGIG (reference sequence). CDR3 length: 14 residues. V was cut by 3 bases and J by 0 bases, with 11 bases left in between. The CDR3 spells CAWSRGDMNTEAFF. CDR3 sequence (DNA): TGTGCCTGGAGCCGCGGAGATATGAACACTGAAGCTTTCTTT.

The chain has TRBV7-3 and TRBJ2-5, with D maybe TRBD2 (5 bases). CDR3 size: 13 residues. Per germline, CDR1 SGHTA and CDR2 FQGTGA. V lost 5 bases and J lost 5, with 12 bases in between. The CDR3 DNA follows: TGTGCCAGCAGCCCCAGGTGGGAGGAGACCCAGTACTTC. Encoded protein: CASSPRWEETQYF.

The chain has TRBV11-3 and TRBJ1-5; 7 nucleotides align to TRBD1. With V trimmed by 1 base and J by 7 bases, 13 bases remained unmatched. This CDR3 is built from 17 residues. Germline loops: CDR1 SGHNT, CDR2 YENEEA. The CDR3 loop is CASSLGLYGGGGQPQHF. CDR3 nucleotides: TGTGCCAGCAGCTTAGGTCTTTATGGAGGGGGCGGACAGCCCCAGCATTTT.

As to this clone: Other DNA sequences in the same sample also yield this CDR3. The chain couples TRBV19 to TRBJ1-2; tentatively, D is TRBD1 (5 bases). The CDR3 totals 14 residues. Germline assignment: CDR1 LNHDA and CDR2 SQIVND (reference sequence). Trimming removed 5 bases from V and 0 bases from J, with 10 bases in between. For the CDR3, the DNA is TGTGCCAGTAGTCGGGGGGATGCTAACTATGGCTACACCTTC. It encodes CASSRGDANYGYTF.

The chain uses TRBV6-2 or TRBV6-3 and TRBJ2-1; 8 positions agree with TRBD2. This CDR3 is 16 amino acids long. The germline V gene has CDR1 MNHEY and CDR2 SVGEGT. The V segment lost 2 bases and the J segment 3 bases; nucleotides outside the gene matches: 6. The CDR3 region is CASSYRAGDFYNEQFF. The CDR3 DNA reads TGTGCCAGCAGTTACAGAGCGGGGGATTTCTACAATGAGCAGTTCTTC.

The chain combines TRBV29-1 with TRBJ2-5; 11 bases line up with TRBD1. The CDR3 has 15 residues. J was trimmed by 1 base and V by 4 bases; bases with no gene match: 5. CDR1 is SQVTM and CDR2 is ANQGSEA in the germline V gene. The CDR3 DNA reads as TGCAGCGTTGCTGGGGACAGGGGGATCCAAGAGACCCAGTACTTC. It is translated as CSVAGDRGIQETQYF.

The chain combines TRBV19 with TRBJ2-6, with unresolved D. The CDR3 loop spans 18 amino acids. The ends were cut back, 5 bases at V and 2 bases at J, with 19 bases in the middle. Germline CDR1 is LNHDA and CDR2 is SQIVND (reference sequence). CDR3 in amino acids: CASSLLTLDRAGANVLTF. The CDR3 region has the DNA TGTGCCAGTAGTCTGTTAACCCTCGACCGGGCTGGGGCCAACGTCCTGACTTTC. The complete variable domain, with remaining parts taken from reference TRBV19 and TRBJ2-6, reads DGGITQSPKYLFRKEGQNVTLSCEQNLNHDAMYWYRQDPGQGLRLIYYSQIVNDFQKGDIAEGYSVSREKKESFPLTVTSAQKNPTAFYLCASSLLTLDRAGANVLTFGAGSRLTVL.

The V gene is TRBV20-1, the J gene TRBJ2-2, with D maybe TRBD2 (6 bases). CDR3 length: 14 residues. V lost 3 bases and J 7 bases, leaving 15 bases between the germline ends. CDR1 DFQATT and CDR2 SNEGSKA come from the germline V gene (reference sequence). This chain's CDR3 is CSASEEGFGGELFF. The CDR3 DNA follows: TGCAGTGCTAGTGAGGAGGGTTTCGGCGGGGAGCTGTTTTTT.

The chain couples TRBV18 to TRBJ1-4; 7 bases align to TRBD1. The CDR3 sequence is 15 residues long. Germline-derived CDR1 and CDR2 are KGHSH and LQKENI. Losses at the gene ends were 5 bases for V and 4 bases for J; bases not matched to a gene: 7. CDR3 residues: CASSTTDRNNEKLFF. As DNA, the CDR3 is TGTGCCAGCTCAACGACGGACAGGAATAATGAAAAACTGTTTTTT.

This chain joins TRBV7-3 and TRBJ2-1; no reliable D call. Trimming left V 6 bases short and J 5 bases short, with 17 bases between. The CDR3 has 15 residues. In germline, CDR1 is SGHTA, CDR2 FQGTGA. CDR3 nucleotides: TGTGCCAGCAGGAATAGTGGGCCGTGGGACAATGAGCAGTTCTTC. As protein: CASRNSGPWDNEQFF.

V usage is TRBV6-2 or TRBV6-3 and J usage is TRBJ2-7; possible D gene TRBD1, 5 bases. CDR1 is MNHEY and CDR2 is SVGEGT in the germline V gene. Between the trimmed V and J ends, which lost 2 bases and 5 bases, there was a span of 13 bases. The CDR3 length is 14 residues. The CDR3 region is CASSYTLGENEQYF. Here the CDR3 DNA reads TGTGCCAGCAGTTACACCTTAGGGGAAAACGAGCAGTACTTC.

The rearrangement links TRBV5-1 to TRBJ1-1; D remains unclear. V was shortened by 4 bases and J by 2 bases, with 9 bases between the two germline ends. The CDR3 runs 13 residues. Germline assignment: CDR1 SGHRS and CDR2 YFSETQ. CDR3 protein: CASSAGFNTEAFF. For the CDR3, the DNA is TGCGCCAGCAGCGCAGGATTCAACACTGAAGCTTTCTTT.

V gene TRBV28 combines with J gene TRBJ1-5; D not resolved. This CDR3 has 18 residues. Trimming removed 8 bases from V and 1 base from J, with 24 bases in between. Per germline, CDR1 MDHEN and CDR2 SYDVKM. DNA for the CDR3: TGTGCCAGCTCTCTGGTTCAGACTCTGAAGTTAAGCAATCAGCCCCAGCATTTT. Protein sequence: CASSLVQTLKLSNQPQHF.

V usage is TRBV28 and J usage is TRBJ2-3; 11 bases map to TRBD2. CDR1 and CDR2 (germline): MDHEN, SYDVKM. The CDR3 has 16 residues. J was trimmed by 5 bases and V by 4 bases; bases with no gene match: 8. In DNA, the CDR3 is TGTGCCAGCAGTTCTGCAGGGACTAGCGGCGGAGATACGCAGTATTTT. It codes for CASSSAGTSGGDTQYF.

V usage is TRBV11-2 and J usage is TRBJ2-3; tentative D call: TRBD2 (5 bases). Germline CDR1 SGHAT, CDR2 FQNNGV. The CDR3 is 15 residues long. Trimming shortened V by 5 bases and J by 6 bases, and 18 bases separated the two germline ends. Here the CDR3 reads CASSHILGTLDTQYF. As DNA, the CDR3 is TGTGCCAGCAGCCATATACTAGGTACTCTGGATACGCAGTATTTT.

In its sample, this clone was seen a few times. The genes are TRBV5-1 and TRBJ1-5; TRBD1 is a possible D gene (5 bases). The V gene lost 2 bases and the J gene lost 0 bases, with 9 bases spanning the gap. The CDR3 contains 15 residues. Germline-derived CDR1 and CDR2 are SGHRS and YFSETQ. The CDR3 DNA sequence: TGCGCCAGCAGCTTAGGGGTAAATAGCAATCAGCCCCAGCATTTT. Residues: CASSLGVNSNQPQHF.

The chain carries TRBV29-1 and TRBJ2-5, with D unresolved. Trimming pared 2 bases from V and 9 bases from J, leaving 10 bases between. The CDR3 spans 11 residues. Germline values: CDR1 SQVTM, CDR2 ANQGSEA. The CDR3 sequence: CSVELPRAQYF. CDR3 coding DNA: TGCAGCGTTGAACTCCCTCGAGCCCAGTACTTC.

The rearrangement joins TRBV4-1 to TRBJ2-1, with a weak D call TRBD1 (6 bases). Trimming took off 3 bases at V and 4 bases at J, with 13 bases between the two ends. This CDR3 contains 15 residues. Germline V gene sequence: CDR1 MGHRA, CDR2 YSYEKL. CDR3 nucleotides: TGCGCCAGCAGCCAGATGGGACACCAATACAATGAGCAGTTCTTC. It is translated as CASSQMGHQYNEQFF.

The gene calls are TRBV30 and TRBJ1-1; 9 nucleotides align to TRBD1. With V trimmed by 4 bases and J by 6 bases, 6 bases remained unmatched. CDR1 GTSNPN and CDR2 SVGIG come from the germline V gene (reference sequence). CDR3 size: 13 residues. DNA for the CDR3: TGTGCCTGGACGGGGACAGGGTGGGCTGAAGCTTTCTTT. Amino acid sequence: CAWTGTGWAEAFF.

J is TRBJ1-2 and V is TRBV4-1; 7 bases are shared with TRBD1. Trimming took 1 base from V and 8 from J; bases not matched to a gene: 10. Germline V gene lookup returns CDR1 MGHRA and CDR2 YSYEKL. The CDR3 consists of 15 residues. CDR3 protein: CASSQVVVTGYGYTF. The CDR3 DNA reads TGCGCCAGCAGCCAAGTGGTCGTGACAGGGTACGGCTACACCTTC.

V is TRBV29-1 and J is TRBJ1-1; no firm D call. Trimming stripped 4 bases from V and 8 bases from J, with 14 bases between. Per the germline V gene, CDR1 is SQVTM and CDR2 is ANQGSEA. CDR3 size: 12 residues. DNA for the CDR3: TGCAGCGTTGTTGGTCAAACTAACGAAGCTTTCTTT. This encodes CSVVGQTNEAFF.

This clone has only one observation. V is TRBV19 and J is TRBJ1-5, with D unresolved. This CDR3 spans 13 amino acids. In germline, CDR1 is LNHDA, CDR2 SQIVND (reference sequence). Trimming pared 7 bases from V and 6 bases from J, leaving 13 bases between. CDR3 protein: CASTPTPSQPQHF. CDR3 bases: TGTGCCAGTACCCCTACCCCGAGTCAGCCCCAGCATTTT.

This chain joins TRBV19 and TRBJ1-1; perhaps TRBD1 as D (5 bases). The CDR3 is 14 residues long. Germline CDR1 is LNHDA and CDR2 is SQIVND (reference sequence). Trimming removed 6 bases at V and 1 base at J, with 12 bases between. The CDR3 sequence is CASSLPDRNTEAFF. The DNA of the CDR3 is TGTGCCAGTAGCCTCCCCGACAGGAACACTGAAGCTTTCTTT.

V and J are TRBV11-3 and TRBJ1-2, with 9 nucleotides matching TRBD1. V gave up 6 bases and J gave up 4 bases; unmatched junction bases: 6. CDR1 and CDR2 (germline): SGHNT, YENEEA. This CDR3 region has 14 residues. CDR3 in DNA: TGTGCCAGCAGTTGGGACAGGGAAATCTATGGCTACACCTTC. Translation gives CASSWDREIYGYTF.